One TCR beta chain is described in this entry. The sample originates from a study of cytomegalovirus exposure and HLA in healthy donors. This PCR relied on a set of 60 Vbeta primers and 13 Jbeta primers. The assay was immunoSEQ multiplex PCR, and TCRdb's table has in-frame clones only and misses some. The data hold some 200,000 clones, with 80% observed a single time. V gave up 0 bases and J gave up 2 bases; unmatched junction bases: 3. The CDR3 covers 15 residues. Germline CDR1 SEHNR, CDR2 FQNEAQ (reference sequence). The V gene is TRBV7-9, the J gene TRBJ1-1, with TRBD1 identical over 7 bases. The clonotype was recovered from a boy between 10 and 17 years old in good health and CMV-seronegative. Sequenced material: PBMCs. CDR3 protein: CASSLAPGGNTEAFF. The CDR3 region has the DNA TGTGCCAGCAGCTTAGCCCCAGGGGGTAACACTGAAGCTTTCTTT.